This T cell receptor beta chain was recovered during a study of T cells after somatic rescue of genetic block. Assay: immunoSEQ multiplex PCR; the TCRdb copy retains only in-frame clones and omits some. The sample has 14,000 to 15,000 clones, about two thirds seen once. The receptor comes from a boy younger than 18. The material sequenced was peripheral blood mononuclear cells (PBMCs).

The CDR3 spells CASSLYLTYSNQPQHF. DNA of the CDR3: TGTGCCAGCAGTTTATACCTGACTTATAGCAATCAGCCCCAGCATTTT. The chain employs TRBV28 and TRBJ1-5, with no clear D. This CDR3 spans 16 amino acids. Looked up from germline, CDR1 is MDHEN and CDR2 is SYDVKM. The germline V and J ends were trimmed by 1 base and 0 bases, with 10 bases remaining between them. Full variable domain (remainder filled in from reference TRBV28 and TRBJ1-5): DVKVTQSSRYLVKRTGEKVFLECVQDMDHENMFWYRQDPGLGLRLIYFSYDVKMKEKGDIPEGYSVSREKKERFSLILESASTNQTSMYLCASSLYLTYSNQPQHFGDGTRLSIL.